A selection of T cell receptor beta chains follows, all from one sample in a study of shared clonotypes between healthy human individuals. Only in-frame clones appear in the TCRdb table, and some are missing; sequencing was by immunoSEQ multiplex PCR. Counted here are approximately 2.5 million clones, 93% occurring once; the ten biggest clones make up about 0.34%. The sample taken for sequencing was naive CD4+ T cells from PBMCs. The receptors here all came from a man between 18 and 29 years old in good health. Some clones in this sample may be carry-over from other donors' samples. Both conserved end residues are part of each CDR3. D genes are given only for firm matches. Clone size appears in some rows only: once, few, many, or a class for an expanded clone.

TRBJ2-5,-,TRBV5-1,-,CASSSRQLQETQYF,TGCGCCAGCAGTTCCCGACAACTTCAAGAGACCCAGTACTTC
TRBJ2-1,-,TRBV28,-,CASRLTYNEQFF,TGTGCCAGCAGGTTAACCTACAATGAGCAGTTCTTC
TRBJ1-1,few,TRBV28,-,CASRSGVEAFF,TGTGCCAGCAGGTCAGGTGTTGAAGCTTTCTTT
TRBJ2-6,-,TRBV4-3,TRBD1,CASSHGTGQSGANVLTF,TGCGCCAGCAGCCATGGAACGGGACAGTCTGGGGCCAACGTCCTGACTTTC
TRBJ1-1,-,TRBV7-2,-,CASSLGGARNTEAFF,TGTGCCAGCAGCTTAGGGGGCGCCAGGAACACTGAAGCTTTCTTT
TRBJ1-1,-,TRBV10-3,-,CAIKGQNTEAFF,TGTGCCATCAAGGGGCAGAACACTGAAGCTTTCTTT
TRBJ1-3,-,TRBV7-6,TRBD1,CASSQGQVGSGNTIYF,TGTGCCAGCAGCCAGGGACAGGTTGGCTCTGGAAACACCATATATTTT
TRBJ2-3,-,TRBV19,-,CASSIGDTQYF,TGTGCCAGTAGTATCGGGGATACGCAGTATTTT
TRBJ2-3,-,TRBV29-1,-,CSVTQIAQTDTQYF,TGCAGCGTTACCCAAATAGCGCAGACAGATACGCAGTATTTT
TRBJ2-1,-,TRBV7-3,-,CASSLRGDEQFF,TGTGCCAGCAGCTTAAGAGGGGATGAGCAGTTCTTC
TRBJ2-3,once,TRBV28,-,CASGVRLYTQYF,TGTGCCAGCGGGGTACGTTTGTATACGCAGTATTTT
TRBJ1-4,-,TRBV10-3,-,CAISNEREKLFF,TGTGCCATCAGTAACGAGCGTGAAAAACTGTTTTTT
TRBJ2-1,-,TRBV14,TRBD1,CASSRGQDYNEQFF,TGTGCCAGCAGCCGCGGACAGGACTACAATGAGCAGTTCTTC
TRBJ1-5,-,TRBV2,TRBD1,CASSFSGTGGGPGQPQHF,TGTGCCAGCAGTTTTTCCGGGACAGGGGGCGGGCCCGGTCAGCCCCAGCATTTT
TRBJ2-3,-,TRBV11-2,-,CASSHRRTTSTDTQYF,TGTGCCAGCAGCCACCGCCGGACTACAAGCACAGATACGCAGTATTTT
TRBJ1-2,once,TRBV28,TRBD1,CACRQGRTNYGYTF,TGTGCCTGTCGACAGGGGAGAACTAACTATGGCTACACCTTC
TRBJ2-3,-,TRBV7-2,-,CASSLSRRTDTQYF,TGTGCCAGCAGCTTATCTCGGCGCACAGATACGCAGTATTTT
TRBJ2-1,-,TRBV29-1,-,CSVESVRGPYNEQFF,TGCAGCGTTGAGTCAGTAAGGGGACCCTACAATGAGCAGTTCTTC
TRBJ2-3,-,TRBV2,-,CASTQQDPSTDTQYF,TGTGCCAGCACCCAGCAGGACCCTAGCACAGATACGCAGTATTTT
TRBJ1-4,-,TRBV7-9,-,CASSPRGDRDLNEKLFF,TGTGCCAGCAGCCCAAGGGGGGACCGGGACCTTAATGAAAAACTGTTTTTT
TRBJ1-4,-,TRBV6-1,TRBD1,CASSTGTGVAEKLFF,TGTGCCAGCAGTACAGGAACAGGGGTGGCTGAAAAACTGTTTTTT
TRBJ2-5,-,TRBV7-7,TRBD1,CASSHLPRDRVGETQYF,TGTGCCAGCAGCCACCTACCACGGGACAGGGTTGGCGAGACCCAGTACTTC
TRBJ2-7,once,TRBV9,TRBD2,CASSPGGDSYEQYF,TGTGCCAGCAGCCCGGGGGGGGACTCCTACGAGCAGTACTTC
TRBJ1-5,-,TRBV27,-,CASSLAGIGNQPQHF,TGTGCCAGCAGTTTGGCAGGGATTGGAAATCAGCCCCAGCATTTT
TRBJ2-3,-,TRBV6-5,TRBD2,CASSGAGVSTDTQYF,TGTGCCAGCAGTGGGGCGGGGGTGAGCACAGATACGCAGTATTTT
TRBJ2-7,-,TRBV9,TRBD1,CASSPSTGGTWYEQYF,TGTGCCAGCAGCCCCTCAACAGGGGGCACCTGGTACGAGCAGTACTTC
TRBJ2-3,-,TRBV29-1,-,CSVDQNAMAGTQYF,TGCAGCGTTGACCAAAACGCCATGGCCGGCACGCAGTATTTT
TRBJ1-1,-,TRBV7-8,-,CASSFSGISNTEAFF,TGTGCCAGCAGCTTTTCGGGCATTTCGAACACTGAAGCTTTCTTT
TRBJ2-2,-,TRBV18,TRBD2,CASSPRLGGANTGELFF,TGTGCCAGCTCACCCCGTCTGGGAGGGGCGAACACCGGGGAGCTGTTTTTT
TRBJ2-2,-,TRBV5-1,-,CASSLDGASNTGELFF,TGCGCCAGCAGCTTGGATGGGGCCTCGAACACCGGGGAGCTGTTTTTT
TRBJ1-1,-,TRBV27,TRBD1,CASSRGQAGIEAFF,TGTGCCAGCTCAAGGGGACAGGCCGGGATTGAAGCTTTCTTT
TRBJ2-1,-,TRBV5-3,-,CARSLAIGRGSYNEQFF,TGTGCCAGAAGCTTGGCGATTGGCAGGGGTTCCTACAATGAGCAGTTCTTC
TRBJ2-5,-,TRBV5-1,-,CASSSLGTSGETQYF,TGCGCCAGCAGCAGCTTGGGTACCAGCGGGGAGACCCAGTACTTC
TRBJ1-2,-,TRBV18,TRBD1,CASSPQTGGEGGYTF,TGTGCCAGCTCACCACAGACAGGGGGGGAAGGTGGCTACACCTTC
TRBJ2-1,-,TRBV18,-,CASSPPDPGYNEQFF,TGTGCCAGCTCACCACCTGATCCGGGGTACAATGAGCAGTTCTTC
TRBJ1-5,-,TRBV2,-,CASSESQMGAENQPQHF,TGTGCCAGCAGTGAATCCCAAATGGGAGCGGAGAATCAGCCCCAGCATTTT
TRBJ1-1,few,TRBV30,-,CAWSVRSAREAFF,TGTGCCTGGAGTGTACGTTCGGCTAGGGAAGCTTTCTTT
TRBJ2-7,-,TRBV6-1,-,CASGGLATYEQYF,TGTGCCAGCGGCGGGTTAGCGACATACGAGCAGTACTTC
TRBJ2-1,-,TRBV7-6,TRBD2,CASSSPLAGVYNEQFF,TGTGCCAGCAGCTCACCCCTAGCGGGAGTCTACAATGAGCAGTTCTTC
TRBJ2-7,-,TRBV9,-,CASSVDAGTYEQYF,TGTGCCAGCAGCGTAGATGCAGGAACCTACGAGCAGTACTTC
TRBJ2-6,-,TRBV7-3,TRBD1,CASSLGTGSSPNSGANVLTF,TGTGCCAGCAGCCTCGGGACAGGGAGTTCCCCGAACTCTGGGGCCAACGTCCTGACTTTC
TRBJ2-1,-,TRBV28,-,CASRNIGGLELF,TGTGCCAGCAGAAATATAGGAGGGCTTGAGCTCTTC
TRBJ1-5,-,TRBV5-1,-,CASSLWGDNQPQHF,TGCGCCAGCAGCTTATGGGGGGACAATCAGCCCCAGCATTTT
TRBJ2-7,-,TRBV5-1,TRBD1,CASRGQGSYEQYF,TGCGCCAGCAGGGGACAGGGATCCTACGAGCAGTACTTC